This entry describes one T cell receptor beta chain. The antigen is not known. This sample was taken from a study of T-cell memory formation after mild COVID-19. Broader study findings: SARS-CoV-2 specificity was not confirmed for second-wave clones peaking on day 37. Later expanders leaned CD4+, whereas day 15 to 85 contracting clones were balanced CD4/CD8. Contracting CD8+ clones were enriched in EMRA, CD4+ mainly in CM and EM.

Constant-segment-primed 5'RACE gave TCR alpha and TCR beta cDNA libraries with sample barcodes and UMIs. TCRdb itself ran the 5' RACE reads through MiXCR, one entry per CDR3 protein. The sample includes hundreds of thousands of distinct CDR3 sequences, approximately 15% of them seen just once. V was clipped by 2 bases and J by 2 bases; unmatched bases: 4. The CDR3 consists of 15 residues. Germline lookup yields CDR1 SGHTA and CDR2 FQGNSA. The TCR comes from a young man who had mild COVID-19 (a few samples of this study predate the infection). Cell type and time point are not known. This chain joins TRBV7-2 and TRBJ2-3; TRBD2 agrees at 7 bases. The sample consisted of PBMCs or a T cell subset sorted from them (not recorded which). The CDR3 region is CASSLWRGSTDTQYF. CDR3 DNA sequence: TGTGCCAGCAGCTTATGGCGGGGGTCCACAGATACGCAGTATTTT.